This T cell receptor (beta chain) was profiled in a study of blood T cell repertoires in COVID-19. Each recovered donor of Cohort 3 presented with two negative PCRs, clearance, or symptom resolution. This clone appeared once. Assay: immunoSEQ multiplex PCR; the TCRdb copy retains only in-frame clones and omits some. The table lists 250,000 to 350,000 clones, about nine tenths of them singletons. This clonotype was sampled from a woman aged 18-29 years who had recovered from COVID-19. Sequenced: PBMCs or T cells enriched from blood (not recorded which).

The DNA of the CDR3 is TGTGCCAGCAGCGATGGACTAGCGGGGGACACAGATACGCAGTATTTT. Amino acid sequence: CASSDGLAGDTDTQYF. This sequence joins TRBV5-6 and TRBJ2-3; 13 positions match TRBD2. This CDR3 has 16 amino acids. V lost 4 bases and J lost 2; bases outside the gene matches: 4. The V gene's germline CDR1 is SGHDT and CDR2 YYEEEE. The full variable domain, rest sourced from reference TRBV5-6 and TRBJ2-3, is DAGVTQSPTHLIKTRGQQVTLRCSPKSGHDTVSWYQQALGQGPQFIFQYYEEEERQRGNFPDRFSGHQFPNYSSELNVNALLLGDSALYLCASSDGLAGDTDTQYFGPGTRLTVL.